Reported below is one T cell receptor (beta chain). What it binds is not known. The data are from a study of shared clonotypes between healthy human individuals. Study findings and constraints: Memory subsets had estimated richness that was generally smaller than that of naive subsets.

CD45RO-negative, CCR7-positively selected cells formed the naive CD8 fraction, excluding terminally differentiated effector memory CD45RA+ cells. Every donor was a Caucasian adult from Nashville, Tennessee. Germline CDR1 and CDR2: MGHDK and SYGVNS. The CDR3 has 16 residues. V lost 3 bases and J 2 bases, leaving 17 bases between the germline ends. TCRdb's copy holds only in-frame clones and misses some; the assay was immunoSEQ multiplex PCR. The repertoire consists of about 2.2 million clones, with 90% to 95% occurring once and the leading ten covering approximately 1.7%. The sequence was collected from a young man in good health. Some clones in this sample may be carry-over from other donors' samples. The sample taken for sequencing was naive CD8+ T cells from PBMCs. The gene calls are TRBV25-1 and TRBJ2-7, with D unresolved. CDR3 loop: CASSDGFGASAYEQYF. DNA for the CDR3: TGTGCCAGCAGTGATGGTTTCGGTGCTTCCGCCTACGAGCAGTACTTC.